A selection of T cell receptor beta chains follows, all from one sample in a study of OX40 agonist ivuxolimab in advanced cancers. The method was immunoSEQ multiplex PCR; TCRdb's version includes in-frame clones alone and lacks a portion of them. This sample has about 82,000 clones; approximately 92% occur once, and the top ten carry roughly 0.65%. This specimen was CD4+ or CD8+ T cells sorted from blood, taken in a trial of the OX40 agonist ivuxolimab. These receptors all stem from an adult with an advanced solid tumor such as melanoma, head and neck, liver or kidney cancer. The CDR3 runs from the conserved cysteine through the conserved F or W. A D gene is named only where the DNA matches it firmly. Some rows have no size entry. The others give once, few or many, or a class for an expanded clone.

TRBV29-1	-	TRBJ1-2	-	CSVEALNYGYTF	TGCAGCGTTGAAGCACTAAACTATGGCTACACCTTC
TRBV18	-	TRBJ2-2	-	CASSPPYDAGGTGELFF	TGTGCCAGCTCACCACCGTACGATGCGGGCGGCACCGGGGAGCTGTTTTTT
TRBV11-3	-	TRBJ2-2	TRBD2	CASSLAPLSGRTGELFF	TGTGCCAGCAGCTTAGCCCCTTTAAGCGGGAGAACCGGGGAGCTGTTTTTT
TRBV11-2	-	TRBJ1-6	-	CASSLDRLSSYNSPLHF	TGTGCCAGCAGCTTAGACAGATTAAGCTCCTATAATTCACCCCTCCACTTT
TRBV5-6	-	TRBJ2-1	-	CASSLGERSYNEQFF	TGTGCCAGCAGCTTGGGGGAGAGATCCTACAATGAGCAGTTCTTC
TRBV6-6	-	TRBJ1-1	-	CASSTGGNTEAFF	TGTGCCAGCAGTACCGGGGGGAACACTGAAGCTTTCTTT
TRBV30	-	TRBJ2-1	TRBD2	CAWRMVGGNNEQFF	TGTGCCTGGAGAATGGTGGGGGGGAACAATGAGCAGTTCTTC
TRBV7-9	-	TRBJ2-7	-	CASSYENSYEQYF	TGTGCCAGCAGCTACGAGAACTCCTACGAGCAGTACTTC
TRBV10-3	-	TRBJ2-5	-	CAISSSAAETQYF	TGTGCCATCAGTAGCAGCGCCGCTGAGACCCAGTACTTC
TRBV7-3	-	TRBJ1-1	-	CASSLTTRTEAFF	TGTGCCAGCAGCTTAACTACGCGAACTGAAGCTTTCTTT
TRBV5-6	-	TRBJ1-2	-	CASSLAAGGYTF	TGTGCCAGCAGCTTGGCCGCTGGAGGCTACACCTTC
TRBV19	once	TRBJ1-5	TRBD1	CASRRAGTAVNQPQHF	TGTGCCAGTAGAAGGGCCGGGACAGCGGTAAATCAGCCCCAGCATTTT
TRBV11-1	-	TRBJ2-5	-	CASSPPGSETQYF	TGTGCCAGCAGCCCCCCGGGATCCGAGACCCAGTACTTC
TRBV5-4	-	TRBJ1-4	TRBD1	CASRSQGAGEKLFF	TGTGCCAGCAGATCACAGGGGGCGGGTGAAAAACTGTTTTTT
TRBV4-2	-	TRBJ1-3	TRBD1	CASSQDPGGGNTIYF	TGTGCCAGCAGCCAAGACCCAGGGGGCGGAAACACCATATATTTT
TRBV4-1	-	TRBJ2-7	-	CASSQGWRADEQYF	TGCGCCAGCAGCCAAGGGTGGAGGGCCGACGAGCAGTACTTC
TRBV27	-	TRBJ1-5	-	CASSRLAEWDQPQHF	TGTGCCAGCAGTAGGCTGGCAGAATGGGATCAGCCCCAGCATTTT
TRBV19	-	TRBJ2-1	TRBD2	CASSIEGWRERKEQFF	TGTGCCAGTAGTATAGAGGGGTGGCGGGAGAGGAAGGAGCAGTTCTTC
TRBV30	-	TRBJ2-3	-	CAWSGMRETDTQYF	TGTGCCTGGAGTGGGATGCGGGAAACAGATACGCAGTATTTT
TRBV11-2	-	TRBJ2-7	-	CASTRQRANYEQYF	TGTGCCAGCACCCGACAACGAGCGAACTACGAGCAGTACTTC
TRBV5-8	-	TRBJ1-2	-	CASSLSERGYTF	TGTGCCAGCAGCTTATCGGAGCGAGGCTACACCTTC
TRBV7-9	once	TRBJ1-4	-	CASSLSTTNEKLFF	TGTGCCAGCAGCTTAAGCACAACTAATGAAAAACTGTTTTTT
TRBV11-2	-	TRBJ2-3	-	CASSPMVAASTDTQYF	TGTGCCAGCAGCCCGATGGTTGCGGCTAGCACAGATACGCAGTATTTT
TRBV5-4	-	TRBJ2-1	TRBD2	CASSSSGRRSYNEQFF	TGTGCCAGCAGCTCTAGCGGGAGGCGCTCCTACAATGAGCAGTTCTTC
TRBV2	-	TRBJ2-3	-	CASKLGLTDTQYF	TGTGCCAGCAAACTGGGACTCACAGATACGCAGTATTTT
TRBV18	-	TRBJ2-3	TRBD2	CASSPLTSGASTDTQYF	TGTGCCAGCTCACCGCTTACTAGCGGGGCTAGCACAGATACGCAGTATTTT
TRBV5-1	-	TRBJ2-3	TRBD2	CASSLSKAGGRTDTQYF	TGCGCCAGCAGCTTAAGTAAAGCGGGAGGCCGCACAGATACGCAGTATTTT
TRBV5-1	-	TRBJ2-2	TRBD1	CASSRDSQNTGELFF	TGCGCCAGCAGCCGGGACAGTCAAAACACCGGGGAGCTGTTTTTT
TRBV15	-	TRBJ2-7	TRBD2	CATSRDSSGSGEQYF	TGTGCCACCAGCAGAGATTCAAGCGGGAGTGGCGAGCAGTACTTC
TRBV18	-	TRBJ2-7	-	CASSPLLGRSSHEQYF	TGTGCCAGCTCACCATTATTGGGGCGTTCGTCGCACGAGCAGTACTTC
TRBV5-1	once	TRBJ2-3	-	CASSSRPKTHADTQYF	TGCGCCAGCAGCTCCCGACCGAAAACCCACGCAGATACGCAGTATTTT
TRBV5-4	-	TRBJ1-1	TRBD1	CASSQGQQNTEAFF	TGTGCCAGCAGTCAGGGACAGCAAAACACTGAAGCTTTCTTT
TRBV19	once	TRBJ2-5	TRBD1	CASSGTGGFQETQYF	TGTGCCAGCAGTGGGACAGGGGGCTTCCAAGAGACCCAGTACTTC
TRBV5-1	-	TRBJ2-3	TRBD2	CASSLVPSRAGGRTDTQYF	TGCGCCAGCAGCTTGGTTCCCTCCAGGGCGGGGGGGCGGACAGATACGCAGTATTTT
TRBV6-1	-	TRBJ1-4	TRBD1	CASSEEGGIGKLFF	TGTGCCAGCAGTGAAGAAGGGGGCATCGGAAAACTGTTTTTT
TRBV10-3	-	TRBJ2-2	TRBD1	CAISGSGGNTGELFF	TGTGCCATCAGTGGTTCAGGGGGGAACACCGGGGAGCTGTTTTTT
TRBV5-4	-	TRBJ2-3	-	CASSHTGAVTDTQYF	TGTGCCAGCAGTCACACGGGAGCGGTCACAGATACGCAGTATTTT
TRBV5-1	-	TRBJ2-5	TRBD1	CASSVYPGQGAGTQYF	TGCGCCAGCAGCGTATACCCGGGACAGGGGGCTGGGACCCAGTACTTC
TRBV5-1	-	TRBJ2-3	TRBD1	CASSTGTGPPDTQYF	TGCGCCAGCAGCACCGGGACAGGGCCCCCCGATACGCAGTATTTT
TRBV7-2	-	TRBJ2-7	-	CASRMAPEVGEQYF	TGTGCCAGCAGGATGGCGCCGGAGGTGGGAGAGCAGTACTTC
TRBV4-1	-	TRBJ2-7	TRBD1	CASSQEVMVLGQVYEQYF	TGCGCCAGCAGCCAAGAAGTTATGGTATTGGGACAGGTTTACGAGCAGTACTTC
TRBV4-2	-	TRBJ1-4	-	CASSQDGLANEKLFF	TGTGCCAGCAGCCAAGATGGACTAGCTAATGAAAAACTGTTTTTT
TRBV5-6	-	TRBJ2-3	-	CASSLLATRSTDTQYF	TGTGCCAGCAGCTTGCTAGCGACCCGCTCTACAGATACGCAGTATTTT
TRBV9	once	TRBJ1-1	TRBD1	CASSVRDRWGTEAFF	TGTGCCAGCAGCGTCCGGGACAGGTGGGGCACTGAAGCTTTCTTT
TRBV19	-	TRBJ2-7	TRBD1	CASSSRDRNEQYF	TGTGCCAGTAGTTCCCGGGACAGAAACGAGCAGTACTTC
TRBV5-1	-	TRBJ1-1	-	CASSLEGTEAFF	TGCGCCAGCAGCTTGGAAGGTACTGAAGCTTTCTTT
TRBV9	-	TRBJ2-1	TRBD2	CASSVGTSGATYNEQFF	TGTGCCAGCAGCGTAGGAACTAGCGGGGCCACCTACAATGAGCAGTTCTTC
TRBV25-1	-	TRBJ1-3	-	CASSEPGTGNTIYF	TGTGCCAGCAGTGAACCAGGGACTGGAAACACCATATATTTT
TRBV9	-	TRBJ1-1	-	CASSVEAVMNTEAFF	TGTGCCAGCAGCGTAGAGGCAGTCATGAACACTGAAGCTTTCTTT
TRBV5-1	-	TRBJ1-1	TRBD1	CASSLDGQGVEAFF	TGCGCCAGCAGCTTGGATGGACAGGGTGTGGAAGCTTTCTTT
TRBV7-9	-	TRBJ1-5	TRBD1	CASSFPGQGFGFSNQPQHF	TGTGCCAGCAGCTTTCCGGGACAGGGATTTGGTTTCAGCAATCAGCCCCAGCATTTT